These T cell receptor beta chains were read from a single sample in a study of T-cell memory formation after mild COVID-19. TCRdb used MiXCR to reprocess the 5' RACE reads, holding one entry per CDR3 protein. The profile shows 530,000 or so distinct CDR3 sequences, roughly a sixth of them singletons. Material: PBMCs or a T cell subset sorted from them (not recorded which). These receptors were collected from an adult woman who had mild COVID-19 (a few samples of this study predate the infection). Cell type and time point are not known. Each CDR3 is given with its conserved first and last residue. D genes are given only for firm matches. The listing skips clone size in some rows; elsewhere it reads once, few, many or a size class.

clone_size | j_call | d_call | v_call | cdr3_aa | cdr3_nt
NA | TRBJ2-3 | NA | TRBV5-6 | CASSSLKTADTQYF | TGTGCCAGCAGCTCTTTGAAGACAGCAGATACGCAGTATTTT
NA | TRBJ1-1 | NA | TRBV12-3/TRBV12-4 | CASRVDSTESFF | TGTGCCAGCAGAGTTGACAGCACTGAATCTTTCTTT
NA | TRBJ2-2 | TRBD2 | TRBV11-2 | CASSSRTGGGTGELFF | TGTGCCAGCAGTTCCCGAACCGGGGGGGGCACCGGGGAGCTGTTTTTT
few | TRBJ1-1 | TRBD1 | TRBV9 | CASSEGTDMNTEAFF | TGTGCCAGCAGCGAAGGGACAGATATGAACACTGAAGCTTTCTTT
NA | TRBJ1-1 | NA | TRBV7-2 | CDSSLDGRENTEAFF | TGTGACAGCAGCTTAGACGGTCGGGAGAACACTGAAGCTTTCTTT
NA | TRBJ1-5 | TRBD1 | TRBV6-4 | CASSDLPRDRGPRQPQHF | TGTGCCAGCAGTGACTTACCTAGGGACAGGGGGCCGCGCCAGCCCCAGCATTTT
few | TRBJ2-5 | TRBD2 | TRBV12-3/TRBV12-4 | CASSLPSGLGETQYF | TGTGCCAGCAGTTTACCATCGGGACTAGGAGAGACCCAGTACTTC
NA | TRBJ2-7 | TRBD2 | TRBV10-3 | CAISELPSGISSYEQYF | TGTGCCATCAGCGAACTACCTAGCGGGATTAGCTCCTACGAGCAGTACTTC
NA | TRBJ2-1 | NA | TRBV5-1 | CATATGGVYNEQFF | TGCGCCACCGCGACCGGGGGCGTCTACAATGAGCAGTTCTTC
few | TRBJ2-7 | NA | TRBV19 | CASSPRGGTGNEQYF | TGTGCCAGTAGTCCCCGCGGCGGGACTGGGAACGAGCAGTACTTC
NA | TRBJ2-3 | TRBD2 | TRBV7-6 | CASSLEAGVRADTQYF | TGTGCCAGCAGCTTAGAGGCGGGGGTCAGGGCGGATACGCAGTATTTT
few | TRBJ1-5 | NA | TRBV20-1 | CSFISGFNQPQHF | TGCAGTTTTATTTCGGGCTTCAATCAGCCCCAGCATTTT
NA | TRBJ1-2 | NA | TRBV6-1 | CASIRAVTANYGYTF | TGTGCCAGCATTCGAGCCGTGACCGCTAACTATGGCTACACCTTC
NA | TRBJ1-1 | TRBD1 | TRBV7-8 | CASSSPGGTGSLLNTEAFF | TGTGCCAGCAGCTCACCGGGTGGGACAGGGTCCCTCTTAAACACTGAAGCTTTCTTT
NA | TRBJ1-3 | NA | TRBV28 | CASSLYRISGNTIYF | TGTGCCAGCAGTTTATACAGGATCTCTGGAAACACCATATATTTT
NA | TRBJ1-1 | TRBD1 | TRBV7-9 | CASSATGVNTEAFF | TGTGCCAGTAGCGCAACAGGGGTGAACACTGAAGCTTTCTTT
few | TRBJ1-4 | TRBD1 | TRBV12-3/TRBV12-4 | CASTWTGGNEKLFF | TGTGCCAGCACCTGGACAGGGGGTAATGAAAAACTGTTTTTT
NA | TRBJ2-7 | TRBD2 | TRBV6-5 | CASSYSTGTSSSYEQYF | TGTGCCAGCAGTTACTCTACGGGGACTAGCAGCTCCTACGAGCAGTACTTC
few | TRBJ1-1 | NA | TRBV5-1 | CASSSSWGNTEAFF | TGCGCCAGCAGCTCCTCGTGGGGGAATACTGAAGCTTTCTTT
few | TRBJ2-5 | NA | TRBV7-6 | CASSRWGSQYF | TGTGCCAGCAGCCGATGGGGCTCCCAGTACTTC
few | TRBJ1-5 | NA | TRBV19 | CASSVISGPNQPQHF | TGTGCCAGTAGTGTCATCTCGGGGCCCAATCAGCCCCAGCATTTT
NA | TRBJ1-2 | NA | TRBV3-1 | CASSPVRAYGYTF | TGTGCCAGCAGCCCGGTTCGAGCCTATGGCTACACCTTC
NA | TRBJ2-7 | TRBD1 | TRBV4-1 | CASSPGWTGVDEQYF | TGCGCCAGCAGCCCAGGATGGACAGGGGTGGACGAGCAGTACTTC
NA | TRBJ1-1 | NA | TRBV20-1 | CSATGHLAEAFF | TGCAGTGCTACGGGACATCTGGCTGAAGCTTTCTTT
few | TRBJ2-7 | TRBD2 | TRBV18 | CASSPSGGYSKNEQYF | TGTGCCAGCTCACCAAGCGGGGGGTACTCAAAGAACGAGCAGTACTTC
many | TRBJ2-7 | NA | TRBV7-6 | CASSLDRHEQYF | TGTGCCAGCAGCTTAGACCGGCACGAGCAGTACTTC
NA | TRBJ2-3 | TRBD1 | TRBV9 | CASSDRQGKDTQYF | TGTGCCAGCAGCGACCGACAGGGTAAAGATACGCAGTATTTT
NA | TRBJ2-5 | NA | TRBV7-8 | CASSSGDGGWKTQYF | TGTGCCAGCAGCTCCGGGGACGGGGGTTGGAAGACCCAGTACTTC
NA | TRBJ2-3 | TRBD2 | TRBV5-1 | CASSSQPGGDTDTQYF | TGCGCCAGCAGCTCCCAACCCGGGGGGGACACAGATACGCAGTATTTT
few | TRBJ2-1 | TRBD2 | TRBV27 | CASSLTVAGYEQFF | TGTGCCAGCAGTTTAACAGTAGCGGGTTATGAGCAGTTCTTC
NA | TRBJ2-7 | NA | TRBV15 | CATSRDWSAGSYEQYF | TGTGCCACCAGCAGAGATTGGTCGGCGGGTAGCTACGAGCAGTACTTC
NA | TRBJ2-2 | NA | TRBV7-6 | CASSLTATETGELFF | TGTGCCAGCAGCTTAACGGCTACGGAAACCGGGGAGCTGTTTTTT
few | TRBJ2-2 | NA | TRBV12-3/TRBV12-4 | CASSLASGLVTGELFF | TGTGCCAGCAGTTTAGCGTCCGGGCTTGTCACCGGGGAGCTGTTTTTT
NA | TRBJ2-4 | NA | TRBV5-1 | CASSLDGNIQYF | TGCGCCAGCAGCTTGGACGGAAACATTCAGTACTTC
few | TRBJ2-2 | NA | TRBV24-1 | CATSPGQTGELFF | TGTGCCACCAGTCCCGGACAGACCGGGGAGCTGTTTTTT
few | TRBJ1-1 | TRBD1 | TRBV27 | CASSMGQGVAAEAFF | TGTGCCAGCAGCATGGGACAGGGGGTCGCGGCTGAAGCTTTCTTT
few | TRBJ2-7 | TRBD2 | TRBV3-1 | CASSQDSGLASYEQYF | TGTGCCAGCAGCCAAGATAGCGGGCTAGCGTCCTACGAGCAGTACTTC
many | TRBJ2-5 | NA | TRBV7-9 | CASSLALGEAETQYF | TGTGCCAGCAGCTTAGCGCTTGGGGAGGCGGAGACCCAGTACTTC
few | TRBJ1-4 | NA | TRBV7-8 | CASSSTQVNEKLFF | TGTGCCAGCAGCTCCACCCAGGTTAATGAAAAACTGTTTTTT
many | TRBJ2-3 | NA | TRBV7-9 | CASSWGADTQYF | TGTGCCAGCAGCTGGGGCGCAGATACGCAGTATTTT
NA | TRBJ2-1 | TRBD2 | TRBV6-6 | CASSSSTSGVYNEQFF | TGTGCCAGCAGCTCCTCGACTAGCGGGGTTTACAATGAGCAGTTCTTC
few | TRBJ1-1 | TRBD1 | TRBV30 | CAWTGGYTEAFF | TGTGCCTGGACAGGGGGCTACACTGAAGCTTTCTTT
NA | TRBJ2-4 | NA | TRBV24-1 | CATQYDSDFTAKNIQYF | TGTGCCACCCAGTACGACTCAGACTTTACAGCCAAAAACATTCAGTACTTC
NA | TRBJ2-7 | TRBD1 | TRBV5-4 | CASTSTGTGSYEQYF | TGTGCCAGCACCTCAACCGGGACAGGCTCCTACGAGCAGTACTTC
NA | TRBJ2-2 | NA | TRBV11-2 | CASSLDQGVKGTGELFF | TGTGCCAGCAGCTTGGATCAGGGCGTTAAGGGCACCGGGGAGCTGTTTTTT
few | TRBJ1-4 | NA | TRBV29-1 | CSVAPGQSNNEKLFF | TGCAGCGTTGCCCCCGGACAGTCTAATAATGAAAAACTGTTTTTT